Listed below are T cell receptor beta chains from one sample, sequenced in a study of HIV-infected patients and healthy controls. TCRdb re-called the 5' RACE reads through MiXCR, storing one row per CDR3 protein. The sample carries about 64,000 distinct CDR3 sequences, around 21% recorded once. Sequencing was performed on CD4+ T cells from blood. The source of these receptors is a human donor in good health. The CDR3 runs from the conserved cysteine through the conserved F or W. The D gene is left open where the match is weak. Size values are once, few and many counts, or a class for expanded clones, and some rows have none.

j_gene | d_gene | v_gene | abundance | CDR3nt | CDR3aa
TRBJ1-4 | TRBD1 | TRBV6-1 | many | TGTGCCAGCAGTAAAGGACAGGGTTGGGATGAAAAACTGTTTTTT | CASSKGQGWDEKLFF
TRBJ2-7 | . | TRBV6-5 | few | TGTGCCAGCAGTTACTCGGGGTTGGGCCCTCTCGAGCAGTACTTC | CASSYSGLGPLEQYF
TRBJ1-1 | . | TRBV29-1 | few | TGCAGCGTTGTAGGGCAGGGGATTTCTGAAGCTTTCTTT | CSVVGQGISEAFF
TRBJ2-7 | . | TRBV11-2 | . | TGTGCCAGCAGCTTAGTGGCCCCCGACTACGAGCAGTACTTC | CASSLVAPDYEQYF
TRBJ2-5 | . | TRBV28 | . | TGTGCCAGCAGTTCCCAAGGGGCAGGGACCCAGTACTTC | CASSSQGAGTQYF
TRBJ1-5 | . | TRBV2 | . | TGTGCCAGCACTCGGGGTTGGGGCAATCAGCCCCAGCATTTT | CASTRGWGNQPQHF
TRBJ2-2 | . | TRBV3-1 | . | TGTGCCAGCAGCCAAGTGGAAGCGGGTGGCACCGGGGAGCTGTTTTTT | CASSQVEAGGTGELFF
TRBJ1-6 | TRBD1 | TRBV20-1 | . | TGCAGTGCGCCGACAGGGTATAATTCACCCCTCCACTTT | CSAPTGYNSPLHF
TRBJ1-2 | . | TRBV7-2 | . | TGTGCCAGCAGCTTGATTAACTATGGCTACACCTTC | CASSLINYGYTF
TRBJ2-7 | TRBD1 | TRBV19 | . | TGTGCCAGTAGCCAGACCCCCGGGACAGATACCTACGAGCAGTACTTC | CASSQTPGTDTYEQYF
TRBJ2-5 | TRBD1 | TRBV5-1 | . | TGCGCCAGCAGCCCTATAACAGGGGGCCATGAGACCCAGTACTTC | CASSPITGGHETQYF
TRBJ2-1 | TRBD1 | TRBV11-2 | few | TGTGCCAGCAGCCCTAGGTTCGAGGACAGGGCTAATGAGCAGTTCTTC | CASSPRFEDRANEQFF
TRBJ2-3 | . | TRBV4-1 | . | TGCGCCAGCAGCCCAAGACCGGGTGCAGATACGCAGTATTTT | CASSPRPGADTQYF
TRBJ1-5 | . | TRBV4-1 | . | TGCGCCAGCAGCCCCCGGCTAGGGTATCGAAATCAGCCCCAGCATTTT | CASSPRLGYRNQPQHF
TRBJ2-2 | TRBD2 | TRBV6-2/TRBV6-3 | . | TGTGCCACCCAGACTAGCGGGACCGTGCCAACCGGGGAGCTGTTTTTT | CATQTSGTVPTGELFF
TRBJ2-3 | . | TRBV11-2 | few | TGTGCCAGCAGCCGCCGACTCCTCCTAGCAACAGATACGCAGTATTTT | CASSRRLLLATDTQYF
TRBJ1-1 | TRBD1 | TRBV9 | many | TGTGCCAGCAGCGCGGACAGGGACACTGAAGCTTTCTTT | CASSADRDTEAFF
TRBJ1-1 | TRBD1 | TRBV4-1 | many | TGCGCCAGCAGCCAAGGCGGGGGCAGGGGGGAGCCTGAAGCTTTCTTT | CASSQGGGRGEPEAFF
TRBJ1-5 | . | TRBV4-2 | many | TGTGCCAGCAGCCAAGAGGCGACAGGAGATCAGCCCCAGCATTTT | CASSQEATGDQPQHF
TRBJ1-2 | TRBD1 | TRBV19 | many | TGTGCCAGTAGCCCCCAGGACAGGGGGCGTAATGGCTACACCTTC | CASSPQDRGRNGYTF
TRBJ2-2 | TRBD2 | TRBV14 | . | TGTGCCAGCAGCCAAGTTGCGGGAGTCCCCGGGGAGCTGTTTTTT | CASSQVAGVPGELFF
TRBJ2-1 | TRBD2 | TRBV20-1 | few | TGCAGTGCTAGTCCCAGGGTCGGCGGGAGGCTCTCCTACAATGAGCAGTTCTTC | CSASPRVGGRLSYNEQFF
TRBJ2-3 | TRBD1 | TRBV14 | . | TGTGCCAGCAGCCCCTGGGACAGGGTAACAGATACGCAGTATTTT | CASSPWDRVTDTQYF
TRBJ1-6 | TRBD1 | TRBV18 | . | TGTGCCAGCTCACCGACAGGGGATAATTCACCCCTCCACTTT | CASSPTGDNSPLHF
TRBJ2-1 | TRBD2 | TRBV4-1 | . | TGCGCCAGCAGCCAAGACCGAGCGGGAGCGGCCTACAATGAGCAGTTCTTC | CASSQDRAGAAYNEQFF
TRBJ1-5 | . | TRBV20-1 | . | TGCAGTGCAGCGAGGGGTAGGGGCAATCAGCCCCAGCATTTT | CSAARGRGNQPQHF